This T cell receptor (beta chain) was found in a study of blood T cell repertoires in COVID-19. As for the study in general: The United States, Italy and Spain provided the acute and convalescent COVID-19 samples.

As originally analysed: By means of reference gene primer amplification, nucleated cell counts were estimated. The table came from immunoSEQ multiplex PCR; TCRdb's copy has only in-frame clones and leaves some out. V, J and clone size were drawn from that table, and D and trimming were deduced from the DNA. The table includes roughly 220,000 clones, roughly 90% detected once. Participants' reported clinical history set cohort assignment. Either two negative PCRs, clearance, or symptom resolution qualified Cohort 3 donors as recovered. CDR1 MNHEY and CDR2 SVGAGI come from the germline V gene. Trimming removed 5 bases at V and 8 bases at J, with 20 bases between. CDR3 length: 15 amino acids.

This sequence joins TRBV6-5 and TRBJ2-3, with TRBD2 as a possible D gene (7 bases). Sequenced sample: PBMCs or T cells enriched from blood (not recorded which). The clonotype originates from a woman aged 25-40 years who had recovered from COVID-19. The CDR3 DNA reads TGTGCCAGCAGTATCAGGACTAGGGGGGGTGGTACGCAGTATTTT. Protein: CASSIRTRGGGTQYF.